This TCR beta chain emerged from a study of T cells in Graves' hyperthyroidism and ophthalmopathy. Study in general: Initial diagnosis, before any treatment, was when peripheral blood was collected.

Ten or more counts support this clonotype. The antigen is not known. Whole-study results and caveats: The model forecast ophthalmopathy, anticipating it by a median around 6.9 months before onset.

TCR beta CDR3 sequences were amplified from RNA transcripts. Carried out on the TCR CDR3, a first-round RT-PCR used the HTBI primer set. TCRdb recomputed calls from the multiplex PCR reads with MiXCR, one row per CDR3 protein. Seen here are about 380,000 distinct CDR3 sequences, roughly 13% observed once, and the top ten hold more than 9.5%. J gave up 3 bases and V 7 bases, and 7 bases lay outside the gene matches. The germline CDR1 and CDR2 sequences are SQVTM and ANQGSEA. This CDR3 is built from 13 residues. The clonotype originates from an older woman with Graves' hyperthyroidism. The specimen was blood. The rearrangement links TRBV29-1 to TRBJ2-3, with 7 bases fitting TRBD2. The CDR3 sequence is CSGRLAFTDTQYF. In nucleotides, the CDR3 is TGCAGCGGACGACTAGCTTTTACAGATACGCAGTATTTT.